These 20 T cell receptor delta chains came from one sample sequenced in a study of gamma-delta T cells after stem cell transplantation. TCRdb re-called the RT-PCR reads with CATT. This sample has more than 2,000 delta-chain clones, with 1.5% to 2% found just once. The sample was gamma-delta T cells. Receptors were obtained from a human donor. It is not recorded whose cells these are; they may come from a transplant donor.

A few counts support this clone. The protein held in TCRdb is that of a much larger clone and does not match this DNA's translation at residue 4, likely because of a read error; the protein shown is translated from the DNA. The chain is built from TRDV2 and TRDJ2; TRDD3 matches at 7 bases. Germline CDR1 is GEAIGNYY and CDR2 is EKD. This CDR3 contains 19 residues. CDR3 residues: CACGTGPWGAEALTAQLFF. The CDR3 nucleotides read TGTGCCTGTGGCACCGGTCCCTGGGGGGCCGAAGCTTTGACAGCACAACTCTTCTTT.

As for this clone: The mismatch at residue 5 between this DNA's translation and the TCRdb protein of a much larger clone likely reflects a read error; the protein shown is translated from the DNA. The chain combines TRDV2 with TRDJ3; a possible D gene is TRDD3 (5 bases). This CDR3 has 19 amino acids. Germline V gene lookup returns CDR1 GEAIGNYY and CDR2 EKD. The V end lost 3 bases, the J end lost 0 bases, and 17 bases lay between the germline ends. This CDR3 is CACDAVLWGSSWDTRQMFF. CDR3 bases: TGTGCCTGTGACGCCGTTCTTTGGGGAAGCTCCTGGGACACCCGACAGATGTTTTTC.

This clone was counted between two and nine times. Given a far larger clone just one base away, this is likely a sequencing read error. Other DNA variants within this sample encode the same CDR3. V is TRDV2 and J is TRDJ3; 7 nucleotides match TRDD3. The germline CDR1 and CDR2 sequences are GEAIGNYY and EKD. The CDR3 length is 19 residues. The CDR3 is CACDTVGDKGSWDTRQMFF. DNA for the CDR3: TGTGCCTGCGACACCGTCGGGGATAAGGGCTCCTGGGACACCCGACAGATGTTTTTC.

Within the sample, this clone is hyperexpanded (1% or more). Other DNA sequences in this specimen translate into the identical CDR3. The genes are TRDV2 and TRDJ1; the D gene is possibly TRDD3 (6 bases). Germline loops: CDR1 GEAIGNYY, CDR2 EKD. Deletions cut 1 base from V and 5 bases from J, with 16 bases between. CDR3 length: 15 amino acids. The CDR3 coding sequence is TGTGCCTGTGACACGCTGGGGACCAAGATGGATAAACTCATCTTT. Translating gives CACDTLGTKMDKLIF.

Concerning this clone: TCRdb's listed protein matches a much larger clone and diverges from this DNA's translation at residue 10, likely through a read error; the protein shown comes from the DNA. The J gene is TRDJ1, the V gene TRDV2; 8 bases agree with TRDD3. Germline CDR1 is GEAIGNYY and CDR2 is EKD. The V gene end was trimmed by 0 bases and the J gene end by 1 base; junction bases not matched to a gene: 6. This CDR3 has 16 amino acids. The CDR3 DNA is TGTGCCTGTGACACCTTGGGGGATTACGTCACCGATAAACTCATCTTT. It specifies CACDTLGDYVTDKLIF.

This clone turned up a few times. The protein TCRdb lists belongs to a much larger clone and differs from this DNA's translation at residue 5, which points to a read error; the protein shown is made from the DNA. The chain employs TRDV2 and TRDJ3; 12 bases align to TRDD3. This CDR3 has 22 residues. Germline-derived CDR1 and CDR2 are GEAIGNYY and EKD. V shed 2 bases and J 1 base; nucleotides not matched to a gene: 14. The CDR3 DNA sequence: TGTGCCTGTGACATCGTGTCGCTGGGGGATACGCCCCCTTCCTGGGACACCCGACAGATGTTTTTC. Translating gives CACDIVSLGDTPPSWDTRQMFF.

This clone is judged large (0.1 to 1%). Other nucleotide sequences in the sample specify the same CDR3. The chain carries TRDV2 and TRDJ1, with a weak D call TRDD3 (5 bases). Trimming left V 0 bases short and J 3 bases short, with 16 bases between. The CDR3 runs to 16 residues. Germline CDR1 reads GEAIGNYY; CDR2 reads EKD. CDR3 residues: CACDTAEVTGADKLIF. For the CDR3, the DNA is TGTGCCTGTGACACCGCGGAAGTTACTGGCGCCGATAAACTCATCTTT.

This clone was seen a handful of times. TCRdb attributes to this sequence the protein of a much larger clone, which differs from the DNA translation at residue 18; a read error is likely, and the protein displayed is translated from the DNA. J is TRDJ1 and V is TRDV2, with TRDD3 matching 12 bases. CDR3 length equals 19 residues. The V gene's germline CDR1 is GEAIGNYY and CDR2 EKD. The CDR3 is CACDTVLGDTESGTDKLTF. The CDR3 DNA sequence: TGTGCCTGTGACACCGTACTGGGGGATACTGAGTCCGGCACCGATAAACTCACCTTT.

By sample fraction, this clone is medium-sized. A far larger clone differs by one base, so this is likely a read error. The sample holds other DNA sequences that translate to the same CDR3. The chain carries TRDV2 and TRDJ1; D not resolved. The V end was cut by 1 base, the J end by 0 bases, with 23 bases between. The CDR3 length is 19 residues. Germline V gene lookup returns CDR1 GEAIGNYY and CDR2 EKD. The DNA for the CDR3 is TGTGCCTGTGACACGGTAACGAATGGCGTGGAGACGTACACCGATAAACTCATCTTT. Translation gives CACDTVTNGVETYTDKLIF.

With regard to this clone: This DNA's translation and the protein TCRdb lists, from a much larger clone, do not match at residue 3, likely due to a read error; the protein shown is translated from the DNA. The gene calls are TRDV2 and TRDJ1, with TRDD3 matching 8 bases. This CDR3 is built from 17 residues. Looked up from germline, CDR1 is GEAIGNYY and CDR2 is EKD. CDR3 nucleotides: TGTGCCCGTGACACCGTTACTGGGGGGCTCTACACCGATAAACTCATCTTT. Encoded protein: CARDTVTGGLYTDKLIF.

As concerns this clone: TCRdb's protein, taken from a much larger clone, differs from this DNA's translation at residue 5, likely owing to a read error; the protein displayed comes from the DNA. The chain couples TRDV2 to TRDJ1; 8 bases match TRDD3. The CDR3 consists of 16 residues. The germline V gene encodes CDR1 GEAIGNYY and CDR2 EKD. Losses at the gene ends were 3 bases for V and 6 bases for J; bases not matched to a gene: 14. CDR3 sequence (DNA): TGTGCCTGTGACGCATGGGGGATCCCCTCCTCCAATAAACTCATCTTT. Its translation: CACDAWGIPSSNKLIF.

As to this clone: This DNA's translation differs at residue 3 from TCRdb's protein, which comes from a much larger clone; a read error is likely, and the protein shown is translated from the DNA. V and J are TRDV2 and TRDJ1, with D perhaps TRDD3 (6 bases). CDR3 size: 14 residues. The V gene's germline CDR1 is GEAIGNYY and CDR2 EKD. The chain's CDR3 is CARDTVLGRFKLIF. CDR3 sequence (DNA): TGTGCCCGTGACACCGTACTGGGAAGGTTTAAACTCATCTTT.

By its share, this clone is large. Other DNA sequences of this sample code for an identical CDR3. V usage is TRDV1 and J usage is TRDJ1, with 10 bases matching TRDD3. The CDR3 has 21 residues. Germline V gives CDR1 TSWWSYY, CDR2 QGS. V lost 4 bases, J lost 0 bases, and 20 bases stayed unmatched. The CDR3 nucleotides read TGTGCTCTTGGGGTTTACCTTCCGCAGCTGGGGGATATCTGTCACACCGATAAACTCATCTTT. Translation gives CALGVYLPQLGDICHTDKLIF.

This clone was counted only a few times. A far larger clone differs by one base, so this is likely a read error. Different DNA sequences within this sample yield the same CDR3. V gene TRDV2 combines with J gene TRDJ1; 9 bases are a match to TRDD3. Trimming removed 5 bases from V and 0 bases from J; junction bases left unmatched: 15. CDR1 is GEAIGNYY and CDR2 is EKD in the germline V gene. This CDR3 region has 18 residues. The CDR3, as DNA: TGTGCCTGTGGCCCCCTACTGGGGATACGCGGGAACACCGATAAACTCATCTTT. It translates to CACGPLLGIRGNTDKLIF.

This clone turned up a few times. TCRdb's entry gives the protein of a much larger clone, which mismatches this DNA's translation at residue 10, likely from a read error; the protein reported here is translated from the DNA. V gene TRDV2 combines with J gene TRDJ1; 7 nucleotides line up with TRDD2. The CDR3 covers 19 residues. Per the germline V gene, CDR1 is GEAIGNYY and CDR2 is EKD. The J segment lost 1 base and the V segment lost 4 bases, leaving 20 bases of the junction unmatched. Written as DNA, the CDR3 is TGTGCCTGTGAGGGGCTTTCCTACGAAGTGGGGCCACGCACCGATAAACTCATCTTT. It is translated as CACEGLSYEVGPRTDKLIF.

Relative to its sample, this clone is large (0.1 to 1%). Other nucleotide sequences in the sample specify the same CDR3. This chain uses TRDV2 with TRDJ1; 8 nucleotides agree with TRDD3. Germline CDR1 GEAIGNYY, CDR2 EKD. The J segment lost 0 bases and the V segment lost 0 bases, leaving 5 bases of the junction unmatched. The CDR3 extends over 16 amino acids. The CDR3 DNA sequence: TGTGCCTGTGACACCTTGGGGGATTACGACACCGATAAACTCATCTTT. Its translation is CACDTLGDYDTDKLIF.

A note on this clone: The TCRdb record carries a much larger clone's protein, which differs from this DNA's translation at residue 11; a read error is the likely cause, and the protein listed here is the DNA translation. The chain combines TRDV2 with TRDJ1, with D maybe TRDD3 (6 bases). Trimming removed 0 bases at V and 7 bases at J, with 29 bases between. The CDR3 totals 19 residues. The germline CDR1 and CDR2 sequences are GEAIGNYY and EKD. The CDR3 DNA reads as TGTGCCTGTGACACCTGGCGACCTCCACATGCGGGGGAACTCGGTAAACTCATCTTT. Translated: CACDTWRPPHAGELGKLIF.

In regard to this clone: A far larger clone lies a single base away; this is likely a read error. Other DNA sequences of this sample code for an identical CDR3. V usage is TRDV2 and J usage is TRDJ1; TRDD3 might be the D (6 bases). The V end lost 0 bases, the J end lost 8 bases, and 15 bases lay between the germline ends. The CDR3 runs to 14 residues. The germline CDR1 and CDR2 sequences are GEAIGNYY and EKD. CDR3 DNA: TGTGCCTGTGACACCGTACTGGGAAGGTTCAAACTCATCTTT. Protein sequence: CACDTVLGRFKLIF.

This clone was detected a few times. TCRdb has a much larger clone's protein, which differs at residue 11 from the translation of this DNA, likely because of a read error; what is shown is the protein translated from the DNA. This chain uses TRDV2 with TRDJ1; D gene ambiguous. Per the germline V gene, CDR1 is GEAIGNYY and CDR2 is EKD. V was cut by 1 base and J by 5 bases, with 19 bases left in between. The CDR3 loop spans 16 amino acids. DNA for the CDR3: TGTGCCTGTGACACGCTAGGGGCGAACGGAGGAGATAAACTCATCTTT. It yields the protein CACDTLGANGGDKLIF.

This clone is hyperexpanded by share. Other DNA sequences of this sample code for an identical CDR3. The chain links TRDV3 to TRDJ1, with D unclear. Trimming took 2 bases from V and 2 from J, leaving 24 bases between them. The CDR3 is 17 amino acids. Germline assignment: CDR1 TVYSNPD and CDR2 GDNSRS (reference sequence). This chain's CDR3 is CAFFSSRVRRGTDKLIF. DNA of the CDR3: TGTGCCTTTTTCTCGTCGCGGGTGAGACGAGGAACCGATAAACTCATCTTT. The full variable domain, in which reference TRDV3 and TRDJ1 provide the parts outside the CDR3, is CDKVTQSSPDQTVASGSEVVLLCTYDTVYSNPDLFWYRIRPDYSFQFVFYGDNSRSEGADFTQGRFSVKHILTQKAFHLVISPVRTEDSATYYCAFFSSRVRRGTDKLIFGKGTRVTVEP.